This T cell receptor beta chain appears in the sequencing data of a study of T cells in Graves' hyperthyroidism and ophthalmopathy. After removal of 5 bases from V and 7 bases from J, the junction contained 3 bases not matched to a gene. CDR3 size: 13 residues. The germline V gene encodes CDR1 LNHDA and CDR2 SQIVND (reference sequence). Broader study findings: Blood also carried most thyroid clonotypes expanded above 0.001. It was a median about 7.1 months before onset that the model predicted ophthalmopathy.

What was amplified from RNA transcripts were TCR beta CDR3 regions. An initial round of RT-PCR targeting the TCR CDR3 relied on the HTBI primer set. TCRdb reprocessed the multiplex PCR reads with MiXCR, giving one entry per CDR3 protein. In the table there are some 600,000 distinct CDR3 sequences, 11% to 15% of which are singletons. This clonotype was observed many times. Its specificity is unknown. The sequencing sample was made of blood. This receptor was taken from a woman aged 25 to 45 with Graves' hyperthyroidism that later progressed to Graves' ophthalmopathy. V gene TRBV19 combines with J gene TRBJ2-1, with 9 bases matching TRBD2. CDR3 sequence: CASSVAGGNEQFF. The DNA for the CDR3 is TGTGCCAGTAGTGTCGCGGGAGGGAATGAGCAGTTCTTC.